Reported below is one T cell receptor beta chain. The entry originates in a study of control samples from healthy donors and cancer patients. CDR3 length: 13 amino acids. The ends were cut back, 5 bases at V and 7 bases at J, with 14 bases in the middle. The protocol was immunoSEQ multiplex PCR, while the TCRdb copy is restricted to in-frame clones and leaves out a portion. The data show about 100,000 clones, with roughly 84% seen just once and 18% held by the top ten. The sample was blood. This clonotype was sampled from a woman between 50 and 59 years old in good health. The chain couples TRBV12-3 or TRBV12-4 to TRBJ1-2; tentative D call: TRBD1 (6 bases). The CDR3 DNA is TGTGCCAGCAGTCCCGGGGGCCGGGGTGGCTACACCTTC. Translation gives CASSPGGRGGYTF.